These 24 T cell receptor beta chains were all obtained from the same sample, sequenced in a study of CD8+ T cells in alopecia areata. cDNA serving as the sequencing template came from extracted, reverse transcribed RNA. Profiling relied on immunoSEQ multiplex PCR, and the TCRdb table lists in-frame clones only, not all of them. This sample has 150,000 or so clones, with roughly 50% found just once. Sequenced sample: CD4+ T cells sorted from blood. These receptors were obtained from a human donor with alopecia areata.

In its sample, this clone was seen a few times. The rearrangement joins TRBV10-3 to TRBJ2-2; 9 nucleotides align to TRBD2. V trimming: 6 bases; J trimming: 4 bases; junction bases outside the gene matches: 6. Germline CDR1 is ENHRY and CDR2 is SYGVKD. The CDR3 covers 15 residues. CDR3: CAISQTSGVTGELFF. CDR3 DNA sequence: TGTGCCATCAGCCAGACTAGCGGAGTCACCGGGGAGCTGTTTTTT.

The CDR3 DNA reads as TGTGCCAGCTCACCCATCCCGACGGGACAGGTAAACAATGAGCAGTTCTTC. It codes for CASSPIPTGQVNNEQFF. V usage is TRBV18 and J usage is TRBJ2-1; 8 bases are shared with TRBD1. Germline CDR1 KGHSH, CDR2 LQKENI. Trimming cost V 3 bases and J 5 bases; bases outside gene matches: 12. The CDR3 sequence is 17 residues long.

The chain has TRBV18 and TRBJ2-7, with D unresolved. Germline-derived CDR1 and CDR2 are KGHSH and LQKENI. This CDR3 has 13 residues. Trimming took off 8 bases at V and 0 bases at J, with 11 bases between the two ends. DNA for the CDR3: TGTGCCAGCACCTCTCCCGTCTCCTACGAGCAGTACTTC. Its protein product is CASTSPVSYEQYF.

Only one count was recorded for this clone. In DNA form, the CDR3 reads TGCGCCAGCAGCCAAGAGATTCCAGGGGGGCTCTTAGAGGAGCAGTACTTC. Translating it yields CASSQEIPGGLLEEQYF. The rearrangement links TRBV4-1 to TRBJ2-7, with D possibly being TRBD1 (7 bases). V was pared by 0 bases and J by 7 bases, with 22 bases between. The CDR3 sequence is 17 residues long. Germline assignment: CDR1 MGHRA and CDR2 YSYEKL.

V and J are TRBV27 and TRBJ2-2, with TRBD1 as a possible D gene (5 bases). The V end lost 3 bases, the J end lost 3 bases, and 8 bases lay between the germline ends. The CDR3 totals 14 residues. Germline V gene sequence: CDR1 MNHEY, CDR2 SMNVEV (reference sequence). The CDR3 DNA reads TGTGCCAGCAGTTTTCAGGGATACACCGGGGAGCTGTTTTTT. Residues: CASSFQGYTGELFF.

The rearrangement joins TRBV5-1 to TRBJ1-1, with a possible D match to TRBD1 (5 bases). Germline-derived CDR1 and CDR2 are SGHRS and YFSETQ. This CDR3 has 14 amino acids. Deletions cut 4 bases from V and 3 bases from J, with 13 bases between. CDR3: CASSMTVLDTEAFF. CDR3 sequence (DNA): TGCGCCAGCAGCATGACAGTTTTGGACACTGAAGCTTTCTTT. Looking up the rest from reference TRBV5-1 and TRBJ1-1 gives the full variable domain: KAGVTQTPRYLIKTRGQQVTLSCSPISGHRSVSWYQQTPGQGLQFLFEYFSETQRNKGNFPGRFSGRQFSNSRSEMNVSTLELGDSALYLCASSMTVLDTEAFFGQGTRLTVV.

The CDR3 spells CASSQPADTQYF. CDR3 in DNA: TGCGCCAGCAGCCAGCCAGCGGATACGCAGTATTTT. This chain connects TRBV4-1 to TRBJ2-3, with no clear D. The V end lost 3 bases, the J end lost 6 bases, and 7 bases lay between the germline ends. The CDR3 extends over 12 amino acids. Looked up from germline, CDR1 is MGHRA and CDR2 is YSYEKL.

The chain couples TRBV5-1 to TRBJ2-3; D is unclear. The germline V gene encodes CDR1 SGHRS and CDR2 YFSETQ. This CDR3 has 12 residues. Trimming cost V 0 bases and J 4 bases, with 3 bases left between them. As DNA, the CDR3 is TGCGCCAGCAGCTTGGAACCAGATACGCAGTATTTT. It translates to CASSLEPDTQYF.

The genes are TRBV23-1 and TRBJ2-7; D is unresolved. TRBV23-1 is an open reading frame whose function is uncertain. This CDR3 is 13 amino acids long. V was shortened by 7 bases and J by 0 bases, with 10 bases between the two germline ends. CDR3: CASTRGVSYEQYF. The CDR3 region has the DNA TGCGCCAGCACCCGTGGGGTCTCCTACGAGCAGTACTTC.

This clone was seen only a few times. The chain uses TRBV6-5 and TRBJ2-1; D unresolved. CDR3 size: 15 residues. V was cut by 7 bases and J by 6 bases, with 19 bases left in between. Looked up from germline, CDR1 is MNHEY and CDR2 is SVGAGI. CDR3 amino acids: CASTSPASDFNEQFF. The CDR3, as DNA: TGTGCCAGCACCAGCCCAGCTTCGGATTTCAATGAGCAGTTCTTC.

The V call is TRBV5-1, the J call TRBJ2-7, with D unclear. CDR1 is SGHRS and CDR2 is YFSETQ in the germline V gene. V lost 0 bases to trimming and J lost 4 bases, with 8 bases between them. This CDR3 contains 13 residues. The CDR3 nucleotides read TGCGCCAGCAGCTTGGACTATGGATACGAGCAGTACTTC. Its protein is CASSLDYGYEQYF.

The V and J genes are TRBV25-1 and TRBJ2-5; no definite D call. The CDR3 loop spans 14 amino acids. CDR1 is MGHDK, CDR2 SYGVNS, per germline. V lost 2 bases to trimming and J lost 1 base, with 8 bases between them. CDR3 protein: CASSETGRQETQYF. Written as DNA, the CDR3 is TGTGCCAGCAGTGAAACCGGTCGCCAAGAGACCCAGTACTTC.

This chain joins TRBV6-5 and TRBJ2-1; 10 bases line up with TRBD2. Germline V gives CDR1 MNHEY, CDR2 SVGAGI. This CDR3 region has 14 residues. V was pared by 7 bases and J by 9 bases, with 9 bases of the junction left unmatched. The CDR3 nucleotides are TGTGCCAGCAAACCAGCGGGAGGGTCCGGTGAGCAGTTCTTC. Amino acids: CASKPAGGSGEQFF.

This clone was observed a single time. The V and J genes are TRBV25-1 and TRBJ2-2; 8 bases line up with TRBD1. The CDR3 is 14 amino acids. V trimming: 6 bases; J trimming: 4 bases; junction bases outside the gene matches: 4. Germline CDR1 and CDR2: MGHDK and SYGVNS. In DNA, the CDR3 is TGTGCCAGCAGGGAACAGGGGGGCACCGGGGAGCTGTTTTTT. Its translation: CASREQGGTGELFF.

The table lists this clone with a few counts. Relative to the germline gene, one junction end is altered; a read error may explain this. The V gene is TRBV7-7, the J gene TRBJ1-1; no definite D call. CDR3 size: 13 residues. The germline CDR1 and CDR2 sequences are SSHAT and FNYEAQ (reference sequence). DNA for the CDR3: TGTGCTAGCAGCTCGCAACTGGATACTGAAGCTTTCTTT. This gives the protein CASSSQLDTEAFF.

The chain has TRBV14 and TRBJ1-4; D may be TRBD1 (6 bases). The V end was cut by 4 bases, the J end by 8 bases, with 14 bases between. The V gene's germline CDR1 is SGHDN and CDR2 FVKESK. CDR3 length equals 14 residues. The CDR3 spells CASSRNRDSEKLFF. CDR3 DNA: TGTGCCAGCAGCCGAAACAGGGATTCAGAAAAACTGTTTTTT.

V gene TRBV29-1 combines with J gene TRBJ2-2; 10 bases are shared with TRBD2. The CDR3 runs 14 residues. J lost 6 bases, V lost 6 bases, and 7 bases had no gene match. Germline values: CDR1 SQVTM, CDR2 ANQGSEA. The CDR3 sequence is CSVGAGGPAGELFF. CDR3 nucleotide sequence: TGCAGCGTAGGAGCGGGAGGGCCGGCCGGGGAGCTGTTTTTT.

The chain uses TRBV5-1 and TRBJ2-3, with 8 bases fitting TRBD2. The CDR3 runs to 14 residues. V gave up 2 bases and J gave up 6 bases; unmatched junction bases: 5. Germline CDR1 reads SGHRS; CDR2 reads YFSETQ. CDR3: CASSLSGSRDTQYF. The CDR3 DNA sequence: TGCGCCAGCAGCTTAAGCGGGAGTAGGGATACGCAGTATTTT.

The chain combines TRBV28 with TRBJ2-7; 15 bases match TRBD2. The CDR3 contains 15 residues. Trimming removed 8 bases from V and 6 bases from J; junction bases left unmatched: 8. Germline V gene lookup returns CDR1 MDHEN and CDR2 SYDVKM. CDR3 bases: TGTGCCAGCCTATCAGGACTAGCGGGAGGGGGCGAGCAGTACTTC. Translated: CASLSGLAGGGEQYF.

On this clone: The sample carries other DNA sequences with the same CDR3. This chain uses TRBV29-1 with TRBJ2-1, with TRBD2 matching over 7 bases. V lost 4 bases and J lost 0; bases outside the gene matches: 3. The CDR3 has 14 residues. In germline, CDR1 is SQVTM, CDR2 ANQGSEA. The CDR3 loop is CSVVGGSSYNEQFF. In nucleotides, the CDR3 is TGCAGCGTTGTGGGCGGGAGCTCCTACAATGAGCAGTTCTTC.

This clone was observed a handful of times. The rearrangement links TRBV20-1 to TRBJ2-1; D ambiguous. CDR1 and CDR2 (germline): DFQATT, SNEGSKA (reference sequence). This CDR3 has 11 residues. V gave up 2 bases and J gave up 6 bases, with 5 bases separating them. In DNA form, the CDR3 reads TGCAGTGCTAGAATGGTCAATGAGCAGTTCTTC. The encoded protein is CSARMVNEQFF.

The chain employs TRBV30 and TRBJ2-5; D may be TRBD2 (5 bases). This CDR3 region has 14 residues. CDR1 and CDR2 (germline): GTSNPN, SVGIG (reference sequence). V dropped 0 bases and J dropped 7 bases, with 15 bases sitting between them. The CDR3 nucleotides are TGTGCCTGGAGTGTAGGGCATAGCGTGGGGACCCAGTACTTC. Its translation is CAWSVGHSVGTQYF.

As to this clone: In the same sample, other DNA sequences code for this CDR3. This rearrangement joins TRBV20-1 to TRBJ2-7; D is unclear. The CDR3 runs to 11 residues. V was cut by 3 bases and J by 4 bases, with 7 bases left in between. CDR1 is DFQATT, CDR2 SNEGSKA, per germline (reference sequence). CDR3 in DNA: TGCAGTGCTAGGAGCTCGTACGAGCAGTACTTC. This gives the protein CSARSSYEQYF.

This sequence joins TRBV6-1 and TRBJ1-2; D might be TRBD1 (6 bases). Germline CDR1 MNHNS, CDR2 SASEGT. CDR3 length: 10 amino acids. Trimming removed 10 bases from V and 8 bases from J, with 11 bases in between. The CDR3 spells CATSGGGYTF. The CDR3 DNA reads TGTGCCACCTCGGGGGGCGGCTACACCTTC.